This TCR beta chain was recovered during a study of OX40 agonist ivuxolimab in advanced cancers. Overall study: The study reported partial responses in three patients: one hepatocellular carcinoma, two cutaneous melanoma.

In the case of this clone: Its specificity is unknown.

Findings and limits, study-wide: Fewer expanded clones were found on average in CD4+ than in CD8+ T cells. Clones of CD4+ and CD8+ blood T cells grew by week 6 at doses of 0.1 to 3.0 mg/kg.

The germline V gene encodes CDR1 SGHNT and CDR2 YENEEA. V dropped 4 bases and J dropped 4 bases, with 8 bases sitting between them. This CDR3 is built from 13 residues. Measured with immunoSEQ multiplex PCR; TCRdb has only the in-frame clones, and not every one. The data hold fewer than 75,000 clones, with approximately 89% observed a single time. The chain links TRBV11-3 to TRBJ2-1, with D tentatively TRBD1 (6 bases). The material sequenced was CD4+ or CD8+ T cells sorted from blood, taken in a trial of the OX40 agonist ivuxolimab. The receptor was derived from an adult with an advanced solid tumor such as melanoma, head and neck, liver or kidney cancer. This chain's CDR3 is CASSSDSYNEQFF. As DNA, the CDR3 is TGTGCCAGCAGCTCGGACAGTTACAATGAGCAGTTCTTC.